This paragraph covers one T cell receptor (beta chain) sequence. This entry comes from a study of blood T cells in healthy people across ages. Germline CDR1 reads DFQATT; CDR2 reads SNEGSKA (reference sequence). The CDR3 contains 15 residues. Germline trimming cut 6 bases from V and 0 bases from J; bases unmatched to any gene: 5. A J-beta primer mix and a sample-barcoded 5' primer were used in a second PCR of roughly 7 to 12 cycles. TCRdb redid the calling of the 5' RACE reads with MiXCR, one entry per CDR3 protein. The sample includes 650,000 to 700,000 distinct CDR3 sequences, approximately 30% of them seen just once.

The source of this sequence is a woman of 80 years or more in good health. Material: blood. The chain is built from TRBV20-1 and TRBJ2-3; 11 nucleotides line up with TRBD2. This CDR3 is CSASTSGTSTDTQYF. DNA of the CDR3: TGCAGTGCCTCGACTAGCGGGACTAGCACAGATACGCAGTATTTT.